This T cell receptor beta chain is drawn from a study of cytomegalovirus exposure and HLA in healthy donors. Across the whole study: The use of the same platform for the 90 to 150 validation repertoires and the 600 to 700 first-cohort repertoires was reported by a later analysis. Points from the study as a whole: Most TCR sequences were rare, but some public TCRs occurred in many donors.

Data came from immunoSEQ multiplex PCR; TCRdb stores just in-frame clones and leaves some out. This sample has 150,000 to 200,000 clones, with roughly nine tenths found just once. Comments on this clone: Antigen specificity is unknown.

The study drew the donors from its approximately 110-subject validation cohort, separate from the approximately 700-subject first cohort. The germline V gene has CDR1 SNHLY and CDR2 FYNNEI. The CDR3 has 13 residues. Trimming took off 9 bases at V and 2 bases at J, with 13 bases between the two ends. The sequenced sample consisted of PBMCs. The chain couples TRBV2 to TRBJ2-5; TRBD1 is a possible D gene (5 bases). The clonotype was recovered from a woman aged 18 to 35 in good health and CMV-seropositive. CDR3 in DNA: TGTGCCAGAATCGCAGGGAAACAAGAGACCCAGTACTTC. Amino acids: CARIAGKQETQYF.